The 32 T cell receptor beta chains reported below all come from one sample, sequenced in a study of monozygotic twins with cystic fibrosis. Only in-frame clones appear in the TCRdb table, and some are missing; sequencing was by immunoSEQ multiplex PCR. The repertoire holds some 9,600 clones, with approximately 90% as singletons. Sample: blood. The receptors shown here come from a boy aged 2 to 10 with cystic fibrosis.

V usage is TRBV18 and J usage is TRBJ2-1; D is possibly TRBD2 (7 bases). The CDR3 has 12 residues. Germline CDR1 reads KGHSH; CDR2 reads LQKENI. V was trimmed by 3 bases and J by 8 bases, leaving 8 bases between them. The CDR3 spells CASSPGGHEQFF. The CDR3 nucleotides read TGTGCCAGCTCACCCGGGGGGCATGAGCAGTTCTTC.

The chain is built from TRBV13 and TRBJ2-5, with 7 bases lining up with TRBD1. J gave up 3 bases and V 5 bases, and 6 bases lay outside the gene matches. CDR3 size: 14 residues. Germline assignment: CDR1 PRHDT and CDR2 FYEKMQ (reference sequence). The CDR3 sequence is CASSLDRDEETQYF. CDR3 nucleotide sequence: TGTGCCAGCAGCCTAGACAGGGATGAAGAGACCCAGTACTTC.

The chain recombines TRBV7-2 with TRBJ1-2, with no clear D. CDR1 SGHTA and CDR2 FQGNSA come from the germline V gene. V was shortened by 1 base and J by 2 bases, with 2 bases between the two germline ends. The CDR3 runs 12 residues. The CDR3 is CASSLGNYGYTF. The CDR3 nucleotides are TGTGCCAGCAGCTTAGGGAACTATGGCTACACCTTC.

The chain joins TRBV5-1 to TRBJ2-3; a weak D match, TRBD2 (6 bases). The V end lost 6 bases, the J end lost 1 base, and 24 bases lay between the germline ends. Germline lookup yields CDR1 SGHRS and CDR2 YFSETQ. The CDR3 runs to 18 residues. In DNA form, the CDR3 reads TGCGCCAGCATTCTTCCCCCGATTGGGGGGACGCGCACAGATACGCAGTATTTT. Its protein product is CASILPPIGGTRTDTQYF.

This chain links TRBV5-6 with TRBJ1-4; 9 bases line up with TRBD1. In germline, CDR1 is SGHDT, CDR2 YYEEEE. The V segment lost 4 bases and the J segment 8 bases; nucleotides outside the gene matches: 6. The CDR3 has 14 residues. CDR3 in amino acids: CASSRDRGEEKLFF. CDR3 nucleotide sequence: TGTGCCAGCAGCCGAGACAGGGGGGAAGAAAAACTGTTTTTT. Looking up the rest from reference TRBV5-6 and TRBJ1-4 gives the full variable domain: DAGVTQSPTHLIKTRGQQVTLRCSPKSGHDTVSWYQQALGQGPQFIFQYYEEEERQRGNFPDRFSGHQFPNYSSELNVNALLLGDSALYLCASSRDRGEEKLFFGSGTQLSVL.

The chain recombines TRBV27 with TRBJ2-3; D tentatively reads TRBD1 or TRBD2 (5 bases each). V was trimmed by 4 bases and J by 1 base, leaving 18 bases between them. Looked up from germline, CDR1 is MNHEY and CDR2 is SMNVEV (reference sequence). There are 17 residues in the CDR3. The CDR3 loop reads CASSSGTATGGTDTQYF. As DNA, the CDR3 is TGTGCCAGCAGTTCCGGGACCGCAACCGGAGGCACAGATACGCAGTATTTT.

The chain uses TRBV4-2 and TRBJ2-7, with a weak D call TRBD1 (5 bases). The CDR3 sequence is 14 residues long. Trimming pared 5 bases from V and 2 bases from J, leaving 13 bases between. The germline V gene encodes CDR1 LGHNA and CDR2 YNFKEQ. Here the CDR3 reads CASSKETVPYEQYF. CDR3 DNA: TGTGCCAGCAGCAAGGAGACAGTACCCTACGAGCAGTACTTC.

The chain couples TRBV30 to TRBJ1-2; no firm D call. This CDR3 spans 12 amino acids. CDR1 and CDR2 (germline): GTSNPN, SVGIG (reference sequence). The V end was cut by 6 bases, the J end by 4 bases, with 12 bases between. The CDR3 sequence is CACRPWGYGYTF. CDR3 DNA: TGTGCCTGCAGGCCCTGGGGCTATGGCTACACCTTC.

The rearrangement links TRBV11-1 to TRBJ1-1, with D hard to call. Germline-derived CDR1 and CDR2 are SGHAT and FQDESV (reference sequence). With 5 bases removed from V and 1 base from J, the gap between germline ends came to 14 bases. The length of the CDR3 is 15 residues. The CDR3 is CASSLSEGWNTEAFF. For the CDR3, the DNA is TGTGCCAGCAGCCTTTCTGAGGGCTGGAACACTGAAGCTTTCTTT.

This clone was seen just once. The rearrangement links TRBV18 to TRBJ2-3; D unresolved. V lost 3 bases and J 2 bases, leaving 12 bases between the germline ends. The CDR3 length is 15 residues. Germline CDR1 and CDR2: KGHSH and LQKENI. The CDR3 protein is CASSPPGEYTDTQYF. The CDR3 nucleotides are TGTGCCAGCTCACCCCCAGGCGAATACACAGATACGCAGTATTTT.

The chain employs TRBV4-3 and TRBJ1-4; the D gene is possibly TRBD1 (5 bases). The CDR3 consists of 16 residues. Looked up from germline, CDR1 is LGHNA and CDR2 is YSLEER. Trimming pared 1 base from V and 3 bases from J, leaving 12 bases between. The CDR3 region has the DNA TGCGCCAGCAGCCAAGCCCCGGGGCTGGCTAATGAAAAACTGTTTTTT. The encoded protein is CASSQAPGLANEKLFF.

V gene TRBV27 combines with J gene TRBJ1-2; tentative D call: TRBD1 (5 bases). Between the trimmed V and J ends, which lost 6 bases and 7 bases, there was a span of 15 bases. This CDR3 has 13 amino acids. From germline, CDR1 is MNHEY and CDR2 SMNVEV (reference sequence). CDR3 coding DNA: TGTGCCAGCAGACTGCGGGACCTGGGTGGCTACACCTTC. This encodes CASRLRDLGGYTF.

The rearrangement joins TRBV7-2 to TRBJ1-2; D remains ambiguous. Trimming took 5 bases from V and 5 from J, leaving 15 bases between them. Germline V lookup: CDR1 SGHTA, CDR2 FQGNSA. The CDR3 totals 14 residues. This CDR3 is CASSPGPQIYGYTF. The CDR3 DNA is TGTGCCAGCAGCCCCGGCCCGCAAATTTATGGCTACACCTTC.

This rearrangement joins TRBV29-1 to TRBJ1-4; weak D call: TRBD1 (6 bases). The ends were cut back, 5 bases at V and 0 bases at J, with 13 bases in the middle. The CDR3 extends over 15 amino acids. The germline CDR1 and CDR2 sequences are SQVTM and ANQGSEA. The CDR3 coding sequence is TGCAGCGTTAAGACAGGCCCCTCAACTAATGAAAAACTGTTTTTT. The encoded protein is CSVKTGPSTNEKLFF.

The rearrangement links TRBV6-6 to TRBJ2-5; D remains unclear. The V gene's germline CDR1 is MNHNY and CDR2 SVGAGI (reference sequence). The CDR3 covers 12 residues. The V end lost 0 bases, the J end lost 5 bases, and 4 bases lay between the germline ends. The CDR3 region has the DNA TGTGCCAGCAGTTACTCAGGGGAGACCCAGTACTTC. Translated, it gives CASSYSGETQYF.

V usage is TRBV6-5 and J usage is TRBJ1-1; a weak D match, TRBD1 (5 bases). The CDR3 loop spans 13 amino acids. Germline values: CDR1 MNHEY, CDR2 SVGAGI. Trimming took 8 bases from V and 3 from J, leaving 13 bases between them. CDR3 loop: CASSRGGYTEAFF. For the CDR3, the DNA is TGTGCCAGCTCTCGCGGGGGGTACACTGAAGCTTTCTTT.

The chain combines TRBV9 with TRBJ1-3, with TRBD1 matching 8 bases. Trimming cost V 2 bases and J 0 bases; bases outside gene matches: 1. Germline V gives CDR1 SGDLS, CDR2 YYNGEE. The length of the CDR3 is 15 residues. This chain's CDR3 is CASSVDRGSGNTIYF. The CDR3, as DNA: TGTGCCAGCAGCGTCGACAGGGGCTCTGGAAACACCATATATTTT.

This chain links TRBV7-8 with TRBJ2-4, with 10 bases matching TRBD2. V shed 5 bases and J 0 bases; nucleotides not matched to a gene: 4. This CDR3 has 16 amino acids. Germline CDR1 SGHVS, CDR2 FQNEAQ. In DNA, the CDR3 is TGTGCCAGCAGCCCGCTAGCGGGGGCAGCCAAAAACATTCAGTACTTC. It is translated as CASSPLAGAAKNIQYF.

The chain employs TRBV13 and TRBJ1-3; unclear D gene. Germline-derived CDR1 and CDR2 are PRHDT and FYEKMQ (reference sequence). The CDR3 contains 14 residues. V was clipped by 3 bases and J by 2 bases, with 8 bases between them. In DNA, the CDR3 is TGTGCCAGCAGCTTTGGGGAAACTGGAAACACCATATATTTT. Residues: CASSFGETGNTIYF. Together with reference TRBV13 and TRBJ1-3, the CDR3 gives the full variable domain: AAGVIQSPRHLIKEKRETATLKCYPIPRHDTVYWYQQGPGQDPQFLISFYEKMQSDKGSIPDRFSAQQFSDYHSELNMSSLELGDSALYFCASSFGETGNTIYFGEGSWLTVV.

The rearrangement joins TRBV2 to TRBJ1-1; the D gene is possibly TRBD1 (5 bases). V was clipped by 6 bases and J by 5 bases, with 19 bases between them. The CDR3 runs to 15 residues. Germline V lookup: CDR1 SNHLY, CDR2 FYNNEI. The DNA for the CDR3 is TGTGCCAGCAGCGCGGAATGGGGGGTGAGGACTGAAGCTTTCTTT. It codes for CASSAEWGVRTEAFF. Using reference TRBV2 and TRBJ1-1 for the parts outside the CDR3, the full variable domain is EPEVTQTPSHQVTQMGQEVILRCVPISNHLYFYWYRQILGQKVEFLVSFYNNEISEKSEIFDDQFSVERPDGSNFTLKIRSTKLEDSAMYFCASSAEWGVRTEAFFGQGTRLTVV.

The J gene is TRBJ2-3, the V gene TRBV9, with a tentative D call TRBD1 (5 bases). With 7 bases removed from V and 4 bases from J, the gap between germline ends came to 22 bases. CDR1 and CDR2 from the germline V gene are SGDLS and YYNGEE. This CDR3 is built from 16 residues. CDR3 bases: TGTGCCAGCGCACCCGCCTTGCAGGGATCCGCAGATACGCAGTATTTT. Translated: CASAPALQGSADTQYF.

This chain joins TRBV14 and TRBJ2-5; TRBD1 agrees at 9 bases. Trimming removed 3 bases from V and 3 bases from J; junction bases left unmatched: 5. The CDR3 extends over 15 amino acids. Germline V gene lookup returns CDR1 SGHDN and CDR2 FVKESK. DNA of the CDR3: TGTGCCAGCAGCCACCTCGACAGGGGGAAAGAGACCCAGTACTTC. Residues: CASSHLDRGKETQYF.

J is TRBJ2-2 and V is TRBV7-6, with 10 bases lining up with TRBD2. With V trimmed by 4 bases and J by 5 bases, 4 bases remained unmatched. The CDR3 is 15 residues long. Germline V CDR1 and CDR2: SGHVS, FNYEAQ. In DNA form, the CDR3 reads TGTGCCAGCAGCTCCGGGACTAGCGAAACCGGGGAGCTGTTTTTT. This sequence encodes CASSSGTSETGELFF.

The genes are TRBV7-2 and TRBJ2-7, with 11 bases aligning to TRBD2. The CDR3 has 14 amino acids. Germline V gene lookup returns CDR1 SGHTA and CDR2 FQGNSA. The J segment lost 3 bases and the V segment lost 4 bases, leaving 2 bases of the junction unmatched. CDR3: CASSSGTSGYEQYF. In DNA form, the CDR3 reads TGTGCCAGCAGCTCTGGGACTAGCGGCTACGAGCAGTACTTC. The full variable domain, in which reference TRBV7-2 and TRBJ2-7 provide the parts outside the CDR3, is GAGVSQSPSNKVTEKGKDVELRCDPISGHTALYWYRQSLGQGLEFLIYFQGNSAPDKSGLPSDRFSAERTGGSVSTLTIQRTQQEDSAVYLCASSSGTSGYEQYFGPGTRLTVT.

The DNA for the CDR3 is TGTGCCAGCAGCTTTGGGATCCGGGGGGCCGACCTTGCAACTAATGAAAAACTGTTTTTT. Amino acids: CASSFGIRGADLATNEKLFF. The gene calls are TRBV12-1 and TRBJ1-4. TRBV12-1 is annotated as a pseudogene. CDR3 length equals 20 residues.

The DNA for the CDR3 is TGTGCCAGCTTTTCCCTCTCCTACAATGAGCAGTTCTTC. Amino acids: CASFSLSYNEQFF. The chain uses TRBV18 and TRBJ2-1; D remains ambiguous. The CDR3 loop spans 13 amino acids. Between the trimmed V and J ends, which lost 7 bases and 0 bases, there was a span of 7 bases. Germline V gene lookup returns CDR1 KGHSH and CDR2 LQKENI.

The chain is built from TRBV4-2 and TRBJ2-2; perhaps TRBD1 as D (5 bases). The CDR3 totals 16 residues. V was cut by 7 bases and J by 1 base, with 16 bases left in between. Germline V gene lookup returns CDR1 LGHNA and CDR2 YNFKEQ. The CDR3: CASKAVTAKNTGELFF. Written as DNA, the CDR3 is TGTGCCAGCAAGGCGGTGACAGCTAAGAACACCGGGGAGCTGTTTTTT.

The CDR3 is CASSLGSEAFF. The CDR3 nucleotides read TGTGCCAGCAGCTTAGGTTCTGAAGCTTTCTTT. This sequence joins TRBV7-2 and TRBJ1-1, with no clear D. The V gene's germline CDR1 is SGHTA and CDR2 FQGNSA. V lost 1 base and J 6 bases, leaving 3 bases between the germline ends. The CDR3 sequence is 11 residues long.

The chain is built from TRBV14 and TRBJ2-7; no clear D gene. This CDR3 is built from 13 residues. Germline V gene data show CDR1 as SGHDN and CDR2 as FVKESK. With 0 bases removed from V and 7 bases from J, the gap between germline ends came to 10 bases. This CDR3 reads CASSQDSRREQYF. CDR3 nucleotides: TGTGCCAGCAGCCAAGATTCCAGAAGGGAGCAGTACTTC.

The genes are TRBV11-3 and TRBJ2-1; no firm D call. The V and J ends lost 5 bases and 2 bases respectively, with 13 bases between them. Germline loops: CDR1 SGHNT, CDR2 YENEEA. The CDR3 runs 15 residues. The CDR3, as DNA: TGTGCCAGCAGCCAAAGCCACGGTACCTACAATGAGCAGTTCTTC. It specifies CASSQSHGTYNEQFF.

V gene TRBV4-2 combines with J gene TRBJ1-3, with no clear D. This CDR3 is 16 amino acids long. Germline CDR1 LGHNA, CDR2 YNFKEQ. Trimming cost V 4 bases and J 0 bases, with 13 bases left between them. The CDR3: CASSPRKPYSGNTIYF. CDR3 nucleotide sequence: TGTGCCAGCAGCCCTCGGAAGCCCTACTCTGGAAACACCATATATTTT.

Here the CDR3 DNA reads TGTGCCAGTATAGAGGGACCTCCTGGGACCTCTTTCTATGGCTACACCTTC. The encoded protein is CASIEGPPGTSFYGYTF. The chain links TRBV19 to TRBJ1-2; the D gene is possibly TRBD1 (5 bases). Trimming shortened V by 7 bases and J by 4 bases, and 25 bases separated the two germline ends. The CDR3 sequence is 17 residues long. The germline V gene has CDR1 LNHDA and CDR2 SQIVND (reference sequence).